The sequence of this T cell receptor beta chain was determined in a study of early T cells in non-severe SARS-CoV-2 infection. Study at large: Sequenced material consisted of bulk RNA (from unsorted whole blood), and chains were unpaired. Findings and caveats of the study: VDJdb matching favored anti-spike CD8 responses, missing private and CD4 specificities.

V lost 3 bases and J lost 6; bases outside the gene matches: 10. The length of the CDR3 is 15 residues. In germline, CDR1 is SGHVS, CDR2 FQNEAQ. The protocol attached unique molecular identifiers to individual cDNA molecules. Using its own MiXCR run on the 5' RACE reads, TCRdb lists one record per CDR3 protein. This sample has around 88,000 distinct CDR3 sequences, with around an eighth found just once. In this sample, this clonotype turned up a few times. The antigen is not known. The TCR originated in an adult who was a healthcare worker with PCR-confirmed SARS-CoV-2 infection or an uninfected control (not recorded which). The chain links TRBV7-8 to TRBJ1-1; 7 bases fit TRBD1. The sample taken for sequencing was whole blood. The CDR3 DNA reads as TGTGCCAGCAGCTTGGTCGGGACAGTTTATTCTGAAGCTTTCTTT. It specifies CASSLVGTVYSEAFF.